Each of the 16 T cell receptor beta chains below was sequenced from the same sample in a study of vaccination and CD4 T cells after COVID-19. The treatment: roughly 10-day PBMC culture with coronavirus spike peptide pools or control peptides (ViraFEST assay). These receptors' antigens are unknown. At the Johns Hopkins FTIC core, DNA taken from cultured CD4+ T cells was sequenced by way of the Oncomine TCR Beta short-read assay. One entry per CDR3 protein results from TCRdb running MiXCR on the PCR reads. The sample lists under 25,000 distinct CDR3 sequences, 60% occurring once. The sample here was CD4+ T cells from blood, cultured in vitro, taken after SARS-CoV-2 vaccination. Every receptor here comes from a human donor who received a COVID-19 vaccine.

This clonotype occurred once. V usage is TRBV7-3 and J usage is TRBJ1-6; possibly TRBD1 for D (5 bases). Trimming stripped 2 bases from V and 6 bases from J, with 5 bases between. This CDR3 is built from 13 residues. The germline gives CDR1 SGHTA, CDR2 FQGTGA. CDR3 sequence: CASSLDSNSPLHF. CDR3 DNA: TGTGCCAGCAGCTTAGACAGTAATTCACCCCTCCACTTT.

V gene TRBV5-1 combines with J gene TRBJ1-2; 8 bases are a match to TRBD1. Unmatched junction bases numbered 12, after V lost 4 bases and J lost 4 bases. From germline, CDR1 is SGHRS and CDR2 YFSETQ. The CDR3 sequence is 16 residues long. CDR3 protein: CASSPPSPQGAYGYTF. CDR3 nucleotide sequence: TGCGCCAGCAGCCCACCCTCCCCTCAGGGGGCCTATGGCTACACCTTC.

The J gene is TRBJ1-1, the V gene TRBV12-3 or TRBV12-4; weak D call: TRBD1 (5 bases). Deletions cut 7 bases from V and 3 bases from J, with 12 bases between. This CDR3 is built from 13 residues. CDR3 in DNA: TGTGCCAGCACCCAGGGAGCCGACACTGAAGCTTTCTTT. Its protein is CASTQGADTEAFF.

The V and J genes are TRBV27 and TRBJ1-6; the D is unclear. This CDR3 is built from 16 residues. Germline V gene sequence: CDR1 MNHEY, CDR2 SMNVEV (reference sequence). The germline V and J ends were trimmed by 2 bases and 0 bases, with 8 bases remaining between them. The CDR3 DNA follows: TGTGCCAGCAGTTTAATGCGGGACTCCTATAATTCACCCCTCCACTTT. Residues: CASSLMRDSYNSPLHF.

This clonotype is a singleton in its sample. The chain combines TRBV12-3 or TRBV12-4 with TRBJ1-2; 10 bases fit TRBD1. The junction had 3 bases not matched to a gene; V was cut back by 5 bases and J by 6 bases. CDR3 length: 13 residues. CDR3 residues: CASSPGTGDGYTF. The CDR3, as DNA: TGTGCCAGCAGTCCTGGGACAGGGGATGGCTACACCTTC.

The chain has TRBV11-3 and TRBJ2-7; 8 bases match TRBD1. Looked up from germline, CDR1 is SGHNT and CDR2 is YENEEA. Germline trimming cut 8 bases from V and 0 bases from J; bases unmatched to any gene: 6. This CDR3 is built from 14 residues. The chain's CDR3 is CASGTGTFSYEQYF. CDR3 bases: TGTGCCAGCGGGACAGGCACCTTCTCCTACGAGCAGTACTTC.

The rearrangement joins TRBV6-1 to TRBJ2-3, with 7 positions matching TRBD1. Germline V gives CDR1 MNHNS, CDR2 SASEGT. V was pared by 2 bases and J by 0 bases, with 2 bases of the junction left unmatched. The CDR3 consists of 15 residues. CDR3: CASSERGQSTDTQYF. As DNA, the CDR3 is TGTGCCAGCAGTGAAAGGGGACAGAGCACAGATACGCAGTATTTT.

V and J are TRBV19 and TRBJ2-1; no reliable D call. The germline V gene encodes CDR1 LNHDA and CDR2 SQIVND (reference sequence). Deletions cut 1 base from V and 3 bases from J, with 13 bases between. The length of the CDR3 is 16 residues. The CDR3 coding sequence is TGTGCCAGTAGTATAGGGTATCGAGCAATCTACAATGAGCAGTTCTTC. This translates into CASSIGYRAIYNEQFF.

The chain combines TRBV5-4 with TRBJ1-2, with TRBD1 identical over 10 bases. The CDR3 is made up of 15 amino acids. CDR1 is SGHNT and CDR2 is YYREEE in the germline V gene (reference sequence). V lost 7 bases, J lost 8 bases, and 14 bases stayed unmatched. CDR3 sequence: CASGPNRQGAGGYTF. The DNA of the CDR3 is TGTGCCAGCGGCCCAAACCGACAGGGGGCCGGGGGCTACACCTTC.

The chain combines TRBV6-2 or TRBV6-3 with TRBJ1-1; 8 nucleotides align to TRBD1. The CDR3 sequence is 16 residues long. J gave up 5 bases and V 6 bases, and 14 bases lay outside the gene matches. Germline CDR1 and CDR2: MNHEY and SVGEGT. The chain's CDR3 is CASRPLPGTGGTEAFF. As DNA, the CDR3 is TGTGCCAGCAGACCACTACCCGGGACAGGAGGAACTGAAGCTTTCTTT.

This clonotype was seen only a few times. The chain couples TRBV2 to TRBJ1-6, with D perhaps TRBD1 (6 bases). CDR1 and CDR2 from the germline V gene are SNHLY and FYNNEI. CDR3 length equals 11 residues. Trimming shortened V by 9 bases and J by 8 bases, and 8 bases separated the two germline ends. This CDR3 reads CASGGDSPLHF. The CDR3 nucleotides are TGTGCCAGTGGGGGCGATTCACCCCTCCACTTT.

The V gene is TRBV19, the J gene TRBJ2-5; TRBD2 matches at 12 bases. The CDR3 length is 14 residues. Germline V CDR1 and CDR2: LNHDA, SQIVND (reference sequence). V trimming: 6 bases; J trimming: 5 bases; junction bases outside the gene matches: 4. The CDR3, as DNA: TGTGCCAGTAGACAGACTAGCGGGGGTGAGACCCAGTACTTC. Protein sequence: CASRQTSGGETQYF.

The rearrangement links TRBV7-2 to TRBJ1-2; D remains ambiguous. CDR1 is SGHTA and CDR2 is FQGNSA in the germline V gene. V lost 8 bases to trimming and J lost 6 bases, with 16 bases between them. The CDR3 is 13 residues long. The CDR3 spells CASSPRGYDGYTF. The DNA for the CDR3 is TGTGCCAGCTCCCCGAGAGGGTATGATGGCTACACCTTC.

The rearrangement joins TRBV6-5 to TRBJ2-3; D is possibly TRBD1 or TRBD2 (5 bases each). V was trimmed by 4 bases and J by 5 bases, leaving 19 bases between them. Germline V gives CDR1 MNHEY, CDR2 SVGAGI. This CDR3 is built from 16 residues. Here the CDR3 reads CASSSSGTIEVDTQYF. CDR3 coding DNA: TGTGCCAGCAGTTCATCCGGGACCATAGAGGTAGATACGCAGTATTTT.

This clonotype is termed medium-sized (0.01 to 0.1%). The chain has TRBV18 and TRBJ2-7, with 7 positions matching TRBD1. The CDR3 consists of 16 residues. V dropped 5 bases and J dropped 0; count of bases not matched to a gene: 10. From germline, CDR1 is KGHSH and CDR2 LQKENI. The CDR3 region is CASSSSTGSGSYEQYF. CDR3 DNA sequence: TGTGCCAGCTCAAGCTCGACAGGGTCGGGCTCCTACGAGCAGTACTTC. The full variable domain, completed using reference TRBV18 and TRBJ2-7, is NAGVMQNPRHLVRRRGQEARLRCSPMKGHSHVYWYRQLPEEGLKFMVYLQKENIIDESGMPKERFSAEFPKEGPSILRIQQVVRGDSAAYFCASSSSTGSGSYEQYFGPGTRLTVT.

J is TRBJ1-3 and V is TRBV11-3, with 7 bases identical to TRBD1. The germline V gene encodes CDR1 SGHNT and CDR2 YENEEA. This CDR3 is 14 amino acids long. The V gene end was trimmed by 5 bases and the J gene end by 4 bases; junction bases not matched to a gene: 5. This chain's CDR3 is CASSNDRAGNTIYF. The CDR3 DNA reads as TGTGCCAGCAGCAACGACAGGGCAGGAAACACCATATATTTT.